This TCR beta chain is drawn from a study of blood T cell repertoires in COVID-19 (dated by TCRdb to 2020 to 2021). Notes on the research overall: Samples covering the acute and convalescent phases of COVID-19 were provided by collaborators in the United States, Italy and Spain. The prospective study material was composed of cDNA or gDNA derived from T cells, B-cell-depleted T cells, or PBMCs. The dataset comprised deeply sampled blood TCRbeta repertoires from subjects exposed to, actively infected with, or recovered from COVID-19. The repertoires were released in a freely available public database meant as a resource for research on the immune response to SARS-CoV-2. Samples came from the ongoing ImmuneRACE study (first 160 participants) plus 1,254 subjects from 6 global collaborators. Nearly every sample came with metadata listing a de-identified subject ID, COVID-19 status, age in years and sex. HLA class I and class II types, where available, came from metadata supplied by the sample provider rather than from assay-based typing. Study-level results and caveats: The quantity of clinical and demographic metadata differed by source and by participant and was supplied without curation.

As for this clone: The antigen it recognizes is unknown. No clone much larger than this one lies a single base away; base qualities are absent.

Another Seattle source contributed samples from volunteer blood donors who had recovered from COVID-19. Each collaborating institution followed its own protocols to collect whole blood in K2EDTA tubes. For TCRbeta analysis, collaborator samples were shipped as frozen whole blood, as isolated PBMCs, or as DNA extracted from either sample type. In the germline V gene, CDR1 corresponds to MNHNS and CDR2 to SASEGT. Taken from cysteine to phenylalanine, the CDR3 has 15 residues. Only the CDR3 region is kept as DNA, spanning 45 bases read in frame from base 1. Trimming leaves V shorter by 3 bases and J shorter by 7 bases, with the junction holding 5 bases beyond the gene matches. The immunoSEQ Assay, a bias-controlled multiplex PCR, was used to amplify TCRbeta CDR3 regions from genomic DNA. Under the source paper's analysis protocol: The number of nucleated cells in each sample was estimated from the amplification of reference gene primers within the assay. Sequence reads were collapsed and filtered to measure the absolute abundance of every unique TCRbeta CDR3 rearrangement. For each sample, productive Simpson clonality was calculated as the square root of Simpson's diversity index across productive rearrangements. The table comes from immuneACCESS by way of TCRdb, which keeps in-frame sequences with V and J called. Part of the clones is missing from these tables; in studies checked, under half for an unresolved V gene and the rest for unknown reasons. That table is the source of V, J and clone size, and D and trimming were worked out from the DNA. The sample data list over 250,000 clones, and 88% of these were observed just once. The top ten constitute 0.9% to 1% of the sample.

This TCR was recovered from a woman aged 40 to 55 who had recovered from COVID-19. This receptor chain uses TRBV6-1 and TRBJ1-5, and 11 junctional nucleotides match TRBD1. The sample was peripheral blood. CDR3 sequence: CASSEDRGPRQPQHF. At the DNA level, the sequence is TGTGCCAGCAGTGAGGACAGGGGGCCGCGGCAGCCCCAGCATTTT.